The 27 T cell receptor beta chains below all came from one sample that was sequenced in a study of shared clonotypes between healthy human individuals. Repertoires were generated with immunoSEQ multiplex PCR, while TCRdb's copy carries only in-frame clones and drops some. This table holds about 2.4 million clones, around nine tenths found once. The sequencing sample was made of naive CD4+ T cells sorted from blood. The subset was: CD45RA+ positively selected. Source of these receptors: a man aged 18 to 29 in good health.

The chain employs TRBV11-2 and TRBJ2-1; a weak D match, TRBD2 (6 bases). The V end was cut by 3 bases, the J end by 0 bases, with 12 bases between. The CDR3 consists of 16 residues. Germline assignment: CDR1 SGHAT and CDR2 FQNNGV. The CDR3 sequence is CASSFRLGSSYNEQFF. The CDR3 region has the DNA TGTGCCAGCAGCTTCAGACTAGGTAGCTCCTACAATGAGCAGTTCTTC.

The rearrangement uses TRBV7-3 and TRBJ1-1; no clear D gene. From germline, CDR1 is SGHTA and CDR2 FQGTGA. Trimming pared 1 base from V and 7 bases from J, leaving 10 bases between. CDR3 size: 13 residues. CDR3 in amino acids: CASSLSPGFEAFF. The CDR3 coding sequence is TGTGCCAGCAGCTTAAGTCCGGGTTTTGAAGCTTTCTTT. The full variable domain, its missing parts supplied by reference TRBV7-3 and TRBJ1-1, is GAGVSQTPSNKVTEKGKYVELRCDPISGHTALYWYRQSLGQGPEFLIYFQGTGAADDSGLPNDRFFAVRPEGSVSTLKIQRTERGDSAVYLCASSLSPGFEAFFGQGTRLTVV.

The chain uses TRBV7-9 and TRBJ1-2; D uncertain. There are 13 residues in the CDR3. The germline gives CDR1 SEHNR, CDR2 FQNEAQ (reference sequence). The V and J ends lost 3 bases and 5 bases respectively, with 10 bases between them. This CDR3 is CASSLGIGYGYTF. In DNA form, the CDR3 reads TGTGCCAGCAGCTTGGGGATTGGTTATGGCTACACCTTC.

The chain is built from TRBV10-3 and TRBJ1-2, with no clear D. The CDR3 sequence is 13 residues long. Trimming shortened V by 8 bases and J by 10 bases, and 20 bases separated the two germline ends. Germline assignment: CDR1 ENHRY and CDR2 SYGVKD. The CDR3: CAIAIGPPVDYTF. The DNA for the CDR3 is TGTGCCATCGCGATTGGGCCCCCCGTGGACTACACCTTC.

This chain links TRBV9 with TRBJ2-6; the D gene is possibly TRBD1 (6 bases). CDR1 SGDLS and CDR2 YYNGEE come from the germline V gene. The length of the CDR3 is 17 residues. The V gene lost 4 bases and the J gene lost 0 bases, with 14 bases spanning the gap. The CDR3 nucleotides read TGTGCCAGCAGCAGAACGGACAGTAGCTCTGGGGCCAACGTCCTGACTTTC. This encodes CASSRTDSSSGANVLTF.

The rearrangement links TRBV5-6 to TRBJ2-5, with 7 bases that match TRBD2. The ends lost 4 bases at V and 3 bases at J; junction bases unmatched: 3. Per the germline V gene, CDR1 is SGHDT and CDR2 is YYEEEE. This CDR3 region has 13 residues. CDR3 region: CASSPGGKETQYF. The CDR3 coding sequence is TGTGCCAGCAGCCCGGGGGGTAAAGAGACCCAGTACTTC.

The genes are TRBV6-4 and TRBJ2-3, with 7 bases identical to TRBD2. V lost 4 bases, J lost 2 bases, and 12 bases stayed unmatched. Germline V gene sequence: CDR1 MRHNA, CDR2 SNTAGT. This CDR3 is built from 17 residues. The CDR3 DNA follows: TGTGCCAGCAGTGGTGGGAGGTGGCGGGAGAACACAGATACGCAGTATTTT. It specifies CASSGGRWRENTDTQYF.

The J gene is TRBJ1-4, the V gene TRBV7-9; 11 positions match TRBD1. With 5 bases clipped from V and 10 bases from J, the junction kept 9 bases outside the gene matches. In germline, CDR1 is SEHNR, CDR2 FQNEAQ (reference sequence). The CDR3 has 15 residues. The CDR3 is CASSPGDRGAGKLFF. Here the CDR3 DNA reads TGTGCCAGCAGCCCAGGGGACAGGGGGGCCGGAAAACTGTTTTTT.

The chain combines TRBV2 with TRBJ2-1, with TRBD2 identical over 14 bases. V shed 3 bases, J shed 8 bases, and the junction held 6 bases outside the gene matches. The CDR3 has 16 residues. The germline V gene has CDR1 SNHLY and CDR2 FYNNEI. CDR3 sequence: CASSDRGLAGAYEQFF. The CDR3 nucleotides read TGTGCCAGCAGTGATAGGGGACTAGCGGGAGCGTATGAGCAGTTCTTC.

The CDR3 loop reads CAGRLARETQYF. CDR3 in DNA: TGTGCCGGACGACTAGCCAGGGAGACCCAGTACTTC. This rearrangement joins TRBV30 to TRBJ2-5; 7 positions agree with TRBD2. The V and J ends lost 8 bases and 5 bases, in that order; junction bases with no gene match: 8. The germline V gene has CDR1 GTSNPN and CDR2 SVGIG (reference sequence). The CDR3 covers 12 residues. Combining the CDR3 with reference TRBV30 and TRBJ2-5 gives the whole variable domain SQTIHQWPATLVQPVGSPLSLECTVEGTSNPNLYWYRQAAGRGLQLLFYSVGIGQISSEVPQNLSASRPQDRQFILSSKKLLLSDSGFYLCAGRLARETQYFGPGTRLLVL.

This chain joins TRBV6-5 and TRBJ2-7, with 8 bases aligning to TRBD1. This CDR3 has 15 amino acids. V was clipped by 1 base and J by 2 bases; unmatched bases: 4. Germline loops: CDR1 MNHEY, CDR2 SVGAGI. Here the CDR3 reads CASSYFGQGAYEQYF. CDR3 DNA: TGTGCCAGCAGTTACTTTGGACAGGGCGCCTACGAGCAGTACTTC.

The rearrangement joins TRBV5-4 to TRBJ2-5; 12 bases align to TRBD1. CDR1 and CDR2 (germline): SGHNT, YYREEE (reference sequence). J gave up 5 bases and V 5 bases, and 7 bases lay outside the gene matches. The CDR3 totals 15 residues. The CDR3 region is CASRPKGQGAETQYF. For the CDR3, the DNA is TGTGCCAGCAGACCAAAGGGACAGGGGGCTGAGACCCAGTACTTC.

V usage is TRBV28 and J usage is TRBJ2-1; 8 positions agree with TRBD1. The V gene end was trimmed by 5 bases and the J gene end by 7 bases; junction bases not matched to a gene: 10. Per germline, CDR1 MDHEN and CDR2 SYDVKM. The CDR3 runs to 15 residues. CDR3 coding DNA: TGTGCCAGCAGTCCAAAGGACAGGGTTTTTAATGAGCAGTTCTTC. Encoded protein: CASSPKDRVFNEQFF.

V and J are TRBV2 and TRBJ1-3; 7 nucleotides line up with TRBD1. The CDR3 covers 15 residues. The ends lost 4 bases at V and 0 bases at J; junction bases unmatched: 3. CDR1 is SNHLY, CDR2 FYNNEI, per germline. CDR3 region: CASSGTGFSGNTIYF. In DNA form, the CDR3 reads TGTGCCAGCAGTGGGACAGGCTTCTCTGGAAACACCATATATTTT.

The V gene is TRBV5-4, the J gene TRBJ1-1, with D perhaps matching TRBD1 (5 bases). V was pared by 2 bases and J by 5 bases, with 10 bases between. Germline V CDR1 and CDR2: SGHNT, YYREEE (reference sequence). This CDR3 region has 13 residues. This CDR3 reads CASSFQGGTEAFF. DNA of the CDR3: TGTGCCAGCAGCTTTCAGGGCGGAACTGAAGCTTTCTTT. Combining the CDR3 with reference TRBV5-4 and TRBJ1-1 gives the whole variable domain ETGVTQSPTHLIKTRGQQVTLRCSSQSGHNTVSWYQQALGQGPQFIFQYYREEENGRGNFPPRFSGLQFPNYSSELNVNALELDDSALYLCASSFQGGTEAFFGQGTRLTVV.

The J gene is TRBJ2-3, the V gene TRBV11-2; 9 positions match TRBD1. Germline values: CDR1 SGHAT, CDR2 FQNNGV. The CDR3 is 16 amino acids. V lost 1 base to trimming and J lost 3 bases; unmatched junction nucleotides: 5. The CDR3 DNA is TGTGCCAGCAGCTTAGGGACAGGGGTTGGGACAGATACGCAGTATTTT. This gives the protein CASSLGTGVGTDTQYF.

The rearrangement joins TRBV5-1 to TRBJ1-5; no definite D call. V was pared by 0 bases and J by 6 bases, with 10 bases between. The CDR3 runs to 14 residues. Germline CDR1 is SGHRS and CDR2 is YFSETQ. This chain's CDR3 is CASSLGGAAQPQHF. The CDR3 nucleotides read TGCGCCAGCAGCTTGGGAGGAGCAGCTCAGCCCCAGCATTTT. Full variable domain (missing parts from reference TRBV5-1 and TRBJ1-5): KAGVTQTPRYLIKTRGQQVTLSCSPISGHRSVSWYQQTPGQGLQFLFEYFSETQRNKGNFPGRFSGRQFSNSRSEMNVSTLELGDSALYLCASSLGGAAQPQHFGDGTRLSIL.

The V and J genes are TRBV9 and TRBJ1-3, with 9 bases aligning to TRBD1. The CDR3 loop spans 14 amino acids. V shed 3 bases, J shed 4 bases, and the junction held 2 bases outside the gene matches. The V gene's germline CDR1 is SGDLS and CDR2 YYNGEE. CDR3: CASSGDREGNTIYF. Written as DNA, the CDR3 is TGTGCCAGCAGCGGGGACAGGGAGGGAAACACCATATATTTT.

This CDR3 reads CASSQSSGIYYEQYF. CDR3 DNA sequence: TGTGCCAGCAGCCAATCCAGCGGAATTTACTACGAGCAGTACTTC. The chain links TRBV14 to TRBJ2-7; TRBD2 might be the D (5 bases). The V and J ends lost 2 bases and 3 bases respectively, with 14 bases between them. The CDR3 runs to 15 residues. Per the germline V gene, CDR1 is SGHDN and CDR2 is FVKESK. The full variable domain, completed using reference TRBV14 and TRBJ2-7, is EAGVTQFPSHSVIEKGQTVTLRCDPISGHDNLYWYRRVMGKEIKFLLHFVKESKQDESGMPNNRFLAERTGGTYSTLKVQPAELEDSGVYFCASSQSSGIYYEQYFGPGTRLTVT.

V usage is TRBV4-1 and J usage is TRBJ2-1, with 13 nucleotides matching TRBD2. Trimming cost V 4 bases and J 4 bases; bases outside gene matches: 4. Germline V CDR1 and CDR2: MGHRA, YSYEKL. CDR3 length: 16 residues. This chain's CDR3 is CASSRRLAGGYNEQFF. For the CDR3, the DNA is TGCGCCAGCAGCCGACGACTAGCGGGGGGTTACAATGAGCAGTTCTTC.

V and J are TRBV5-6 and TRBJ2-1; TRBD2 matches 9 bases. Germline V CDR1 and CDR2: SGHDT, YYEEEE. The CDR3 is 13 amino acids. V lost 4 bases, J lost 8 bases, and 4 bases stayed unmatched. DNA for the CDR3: TGTGCCAGCAGCGGTGCGGGAGGGTATGAGCAGTTCTTC. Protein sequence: CASSGAGGYEQFF.

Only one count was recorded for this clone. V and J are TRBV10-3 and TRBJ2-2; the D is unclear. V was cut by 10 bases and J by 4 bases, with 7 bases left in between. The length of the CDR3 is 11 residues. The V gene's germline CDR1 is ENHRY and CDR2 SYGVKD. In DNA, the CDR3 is TGTGCCACCGCCTCCACCGGGGAGCTGTTTTTT. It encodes CATASTGELFF.

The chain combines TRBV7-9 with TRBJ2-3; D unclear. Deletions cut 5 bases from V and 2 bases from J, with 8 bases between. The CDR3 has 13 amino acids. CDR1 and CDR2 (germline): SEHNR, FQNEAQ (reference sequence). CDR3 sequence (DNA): TGTGCCAGCAGCGGACGAAACACAGATACGCAGTATTTT. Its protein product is CASSGRNTDTQYF.

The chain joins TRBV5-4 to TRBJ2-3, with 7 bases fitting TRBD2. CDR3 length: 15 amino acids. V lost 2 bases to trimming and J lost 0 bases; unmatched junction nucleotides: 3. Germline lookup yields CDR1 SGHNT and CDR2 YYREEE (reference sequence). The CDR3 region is CASSFQRGSTDTQYF. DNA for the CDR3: TGTGCCAGCAGCTTTCAGCGGGGTAGCACAGATACGCAGTATTTT.

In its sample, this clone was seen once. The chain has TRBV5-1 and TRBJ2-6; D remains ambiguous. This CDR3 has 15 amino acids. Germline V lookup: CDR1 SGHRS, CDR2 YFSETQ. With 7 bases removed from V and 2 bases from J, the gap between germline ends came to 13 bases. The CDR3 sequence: CASCLQPTGANVLTF. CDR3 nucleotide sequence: TGCGCCAGCTGTCTTCAGCCCACTGGGGCCAACGTCCTGACTTTC. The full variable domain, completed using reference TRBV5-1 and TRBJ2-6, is KAGVTQTPRYLIKTRGQQVTLSCSPISGHRSVSWYQQTPGQGLQFLFEYFSETQRNKGNFPGRFSGRQFSNSRSEMNVSTLELGDSALYLCASCLQPTGANVLTFGAGSRLTVL.

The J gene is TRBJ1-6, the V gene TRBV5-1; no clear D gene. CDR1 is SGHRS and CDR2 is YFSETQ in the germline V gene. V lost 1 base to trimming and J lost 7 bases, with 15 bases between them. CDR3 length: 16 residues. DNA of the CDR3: TGCGCCAGCAGCTTGAACTTCGGTTCGAGGAATTCACCCCTCCACTTT. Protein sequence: CASSLNFGSRNSPLHF.

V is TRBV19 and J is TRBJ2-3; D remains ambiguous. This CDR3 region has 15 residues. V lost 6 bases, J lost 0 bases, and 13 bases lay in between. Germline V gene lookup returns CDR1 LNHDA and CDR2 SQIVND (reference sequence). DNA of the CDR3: TGTGCCAGTAGAACTTATTACGGTAGCACAGATACGCAGTATTTT. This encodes CASRTYYGSTDTQYF.